The T cell receptor (beta chain) described here comes from a study of blood T cell repertoires in COVID-19. On the study more broadly: Samples came from the United States, Italy and Spain, spanning acute and convalescent COVID-19. The cDNA or gDNA used as material had been derived from T cells, B-cell-depleted T cells, or PBMCs.

In the study's own analysis: Estimation of nucleated cell counts was performed using reference gene primer amplification. Libraries were prepared by immunoSEQ multiplex PCR; TCRdb keeps only in-frame clonotypes and omits some of them. V and J calls plus clone size are reproduced from that table; the DNA served to infer D and trimming. The sample has some 250,000 clones, over 70% seen once. Germline V gene data show CDR1 as ENHRY and CDR2 as SYGVKD. Trimming cost V 3 bases and J 6 bases; bases outside gene matches: 10. The CDR3 has 15 amino acids. The origin of this receptor is an elderly woman with acute or convalescent COVID-19. What was sequenced was peripheral blood. The chain is built from TRBV10-3 and TRBJ2-7; 8 bases match TRBD1. The CDR3 DNA sequence: TGTGCCATCAGTGACATAGCATCAGGGGGCGGCGAGCAGTACTTC. This translates into CAISDIASGGGEQYF.